These 22 T cell receptor beta chains share one sample of origin, sequenced in a study of T cells after yellow fever vaccination. TCRdb fed the 5' RACE reads into MiXCR, producing one record per CDR3 protein. The sample records just under 600,000 distinct CDR3 sequences, roughly 13% being singletons. The sequencing here drew on PBMCs, taken on the day of the yellow fever booster vaccination. The receptors derive from a man in his thirties or forties who received the YFV17D yellow fever vaccine.

The chain couples TRBV11-2 to TRBJ2-7; the match to TRBD2 covers 7 bases. This CDR3 has 15 residues. V shed 5 bases and J 2 bases; nucleotides not matched to a gene: 9. CDR1 is SGHAT, CDR2 FQNNGV, per germline. The CDR3 nucleotides read TGTGCCAGCAGCCCAGAATCCAGCGGGGCCTACGAGCAGTACTTC. This encodes CASSPESSGAYEQYF.

A few counts support this clonotype. The genes are TRBV5-6 and TRBJ2-3; the D gene is possibly TRBD2 (5 bases). The length of the CDR3 is 17 residues. The germline V and J ends were trimmed by 1 base and 2 bases, with 17 bases remaining between them. The V gene's germline CDR1 is SGHDT and CDR2 YYEEEE. CDR3 loop: CASSLFTSSGSTDTQYF. The CDR3 nucleotides are TGTGCCAGCAGCTTGTTCACCAGCAGCGGTTCCACAGATACGCAGTATTTT.

This clonotype showed up just a few times. The chain recombines TRBV19 with TRBJ2-7; weak D call: TRBD1 (6 bases). CDR1 and CDR2 (germline): LNHDA, SQIVND (reference sequence). The CDR3 covers 11 residues. V was clipped by 5 bases and J by 7 bases, with 9 bases between them. The CDR3 bases are TGTGCCAGTAGTGCAGGGGTGGAGCAGTACTTC. It specifies CASSAGVEQYF.

The chain carries TRBV5-5 and TRBJ2-1; 7 bases match TRBD2. Trimming took 0 bases from V and 0 from J; bases not matched to a gene: 6. CDR3 length: 17 residues. Looked up from germline, CDR1 is SGHKS and CDR2 is YYEKEE (reference sequence). CDR3 coding DNA: TGTGCCAGCAGCTTGGATATAGCGGGCCCCTCCTACAATGAGCAGTTCTTC. Translation: CASSLDIAGPSYNEQFF.

CDR3 sequence: CATTTASSNQPQHF. The CDR3 bases are TGTGCCACTACGACGGCTTCTTCTAATCAGCCCCAGCATTTT. The J gene is TRBJ1-5, the V gene TRBV6-2 or TRBV6-3, with D hard to call. The CDR3 is made up of 14 amino acids. Trimming removed 10 bases from V and 4 bases from J, with 17 bases in between. CDR1 and CDR2 from the germline V gene are MNHEY and SVGEGT.

V gene TRBV6-1 combines with J gene TRBJ2-7, with TRBD2 identical over 8 bases. The CDR3 spans 16 residues. Germline CDR1 is MNHNS and CDR2 is SASEGT. V shed 9 bases, J shed 3 bases, and the junction held 16 bases outside the gene matches. The CDR3 DNA is TGTGCCAGTTCCAGCGGCGGGGGGAACTACATCTACGAGCAGTACTTC. It yields the protein CASSSGGGNYIYEQYF.

The chain recombines TRBV4-2 with TRBJ1-1, with a tentative D call TRBD1 (5 bases). There are 14 residues in the CDR3. The germline V and J ends were trimmed by 1 base and 4 bases, with 10 bases remaining between them. In germline, CDR1 is LGHNA, CDR2 YNFKEQ. CDR3 sequence (DNA): TGTGCCAGCAGCCAAGCGGCCAGGGCCACTGAAGCTTTCTTT. Encoded protein: CASSQAARATEAFF.

In its sample, this clonotype was seen a few times. The rearrangement joins TRBV7-2 to TRBJ2-5, with TRBD2 matching 9 bases. This CDR3 spans 17 amino acids. The ends lost 3 bases at V and 1 base at J; junction bases unmatched: 9. Looked up from germline, CDR1 is SGHTA and CDR2 is FQGNSA. CDR3 protein: CASSFLAGSTGQETQYF. DNA of the CDR3: TGTGCCAGCAGCTTTCTAGCGGGATCAACAGGCCAAGAGACCCAGTACTTC.

This clonotype has a count of ten or more. The CDR3 spells CASSATGPVLYNEQFF. CDR3 in DNA: TGTGCCAGCAGTGCAACCGGGCCCGTCCTGTACAATGAGCAGTTCTTC. The chain has TRBV27 and TRBJ2-1, with D unclear. Germline-derived CDR1 and CDR2 are MNHEY and SMNVEV (reference sequence). The CDR3 has 16 residues. Trimming stripped 5 bases from V and 4 bases from J, with 18 bases between.

This clonotype occurred a few times. This rearrangement joins TRBV5-8 to TRBJ2-5; the match to TRBD2 covers 13 bases. The CDR3 length is 17 residues. J lost 1 base, V lost 3 bases, and 6 bases had no gene match. The germline V gene has CDR1 SGHTS and CDR2 YDEGEE. The CDR3 nucleotides are TGTGCCAGCAGCTGGGGGACTAGCGGGACCATCCAAGAGACCCAGTACTTC. As protein: CASSWGTSGTIQETQYF.

The gene calls are TRBV18 and TRBJ2-1; 7 bases fit TRBD2. Germline V CDR1 and CDR2: KGHSH, LQKENI. The CDR3 is made up of 18 amino acids. V gave up 3 bases and J gave up 3 bases; unmatched junction bases: 14. CDR3 nucleotides: TGTGCCAGCTCACCCGAATCCAATACTAGCGTTGGCTACAATGAGCAGTTCTTC. Its translation: CASSPESNTSVGYNEQFF.

The chain joins TRBV28 to TRBJ2-2; 9 nucleotides agree with TRBD2. Germline CDR1 MDHEN, CDR2 SYDVKM. This CDR3 contains 15 residues. V shed 3 bases and J 6 bases; nucleotides not matched to a gene: 5. The CDR3 sequence is CASSFGLAGSGELFF. As DNA, the CDR3 is TGTGCCAGCAGTTTTGGGCTAGCGGGATCCGGGGAGCTGTTTTTT.

This chain links TRBV9 with TRBJ2-2; TRBD2 matches at 10 bases. Per germline, CDR1 SGDLS and CDR2 YYNGEE. V lost 3 bases to trimming and J lost 4 bases; unmatched junction nucleotides: 6. The CDR3 is made up of 16 amino acids. The CDR3: CASSAVAGGGTGELFF. The CDR3 DNA follows: TGTGCCAGCAGCGCCGTAGCGGGAGGCGGCACCGGGGAGCTGTTTTTT.

V and J are TRBV6-2 or TRBV6-3 and TRBJ2-2, with 11 bases fitting TRBD2. The CDR3 runs 14 residues. V lost 6 bases, J lost 8 bases, and 5 bases stayed unmatched. The germline V gene encodes CDR1 MNHEY and CDR2 SVGEGT. The CDR3 DNA reads TGTGCCAGCAGAAGTCGACTAGCGGGAGGGGAGCTGTTTTTT. It encodes CASRSRLAGGELFF.

This chain connects TRBV5-1 to TRBJ2-1; TRBD1 aligns across 11 bases. Germline assignment: CDR1 SGHRS and CDR2 YFSETQ. The CDR3 has 15 residues. Trimming at V came to 5 bases and at J to 4 bases, leaving 5 bases not matched to a gene. The CDR3 DNA follows: TGCGCCAGCAGGCTGGGACAGGGGGATTACAATGAGCAGTTCTTC. Translation: CASRLGQGDYNEQFF.

This clonotype came up a few times. The chain employs TRBV30 and TRBJ1-5; D is ambiguous. The CDR3 runs to 13 residues. V lost 5 bases and J lost 3, with 11 bases in between. Germline CDR1 and CDR2: GTSNPN and SVGIG (reference sequence). CDR3 region: CAWGRDFNQPQHF. In DNA, the CDR3 is TGTGCCTGGGGCCGGGATTTCAATCAGCCCCAGCATTTT.

The sample holds a few counts of this clonotype. The V call is TRBV5-1, the J call TRBJ2-2; no definite D call. Germline values: CDR1 SGHRS, CDR2 YFSETQ. V was cut by 0 bases and J by 6 bases, with 6 bases left in between. The CDR3 has 13 amino acids. CDR3 loop: CASSLVSAGELFF. CDR3 nucleotide sequence: TGCGCCAGCAGCTTGGTGTCAGCCGGGGAGCTGTTTTTT.

This chain connects TRBV7-8 to TRBJ2-7; D uncertain. Germline V gene sequence: CDR1 SGHVS, CDR2 FQNEAQ. The CDR3 is 13 residues long. Between the trimmed V and J ends, which lost 1 base and 2 bases, there was a span of 6 bases. For the CDR3, the DNA is TGTGCCAGCAGCTTAGTTAGTACCTACGAGCAGTACTTC. Translating gives CASSLVSTYEQYF.

The genes are TRBV6-6 and TRBJ1-6; TRBD1 might be the D (5 bases). The V gene lost 7 bases and the J gene lost 6 bases, with 10 bases spanning the gap. This CDR3 spans 13 amino acids. In germline, CDR1 is MNHNY, CDR2 SVGAGI (reference sequence). This chain's CDR3 is CASTRDPNSPLHF. CDR3 nucleotide sequence: TGTGCCAGCACCAGGGATCCTAATTCACCCCTCCACTTT.

In its sample, this clonotype was seen many times. V usage is TRBV27 and J usage is TRBJ2-7; D might be TRBD2 (6 bases). The CDR3 runs 13 residues. Trimming stripped 7 bases from V and 3 bases from J, with 13 bases between. Germline V gene lookup returns CDR1 MNHEY and CDR2 SMNVEV (reference sequence). The DNA of the CDR3 is TGTGCCAGCAATCCGGCCGGGAGCTACGAGCAGTACTTC. Protein: CASNPAGSYEQYF.

The gene calls are TRBV7-9 and TRBJ2-7, with 7 bases fitting TRBD2. The germline V gene has CDR1 SEHNR and CDR2 FQNEAQ (reference sequence). The V segment lost 6 bases and the J segment 3 bases; nucleotides outside the gene matches: 11. This CDR3 spans 15 amino acids. CDR3 coding DNA: TGTGCCAGCAGGCCCGACACTAGCGCCAACTACGAGCAGTACTTC. It is translated as CASRPDTSANYEQYF.

This clonotype was recorded a few times. The chain joins TRBV29-1 to TRBJ2-2; possible D gene TRBD2, 7 bases. Germline CDR1 reads SQVTM; CDR2 reads ANQGSEA. The CDR3 runs to 17 residues. The ends were cut back, 5 bases at V and 4 bases at J, with 23 bases in the middle. CDR3 nucleotide sequence: TGCAGCGTTCTAACCGGCCCCGGGGGGCCGAGCACCGGGGAGCTGTTTTTT. Translating it yields CSVLTGPGGPSTGELFF.